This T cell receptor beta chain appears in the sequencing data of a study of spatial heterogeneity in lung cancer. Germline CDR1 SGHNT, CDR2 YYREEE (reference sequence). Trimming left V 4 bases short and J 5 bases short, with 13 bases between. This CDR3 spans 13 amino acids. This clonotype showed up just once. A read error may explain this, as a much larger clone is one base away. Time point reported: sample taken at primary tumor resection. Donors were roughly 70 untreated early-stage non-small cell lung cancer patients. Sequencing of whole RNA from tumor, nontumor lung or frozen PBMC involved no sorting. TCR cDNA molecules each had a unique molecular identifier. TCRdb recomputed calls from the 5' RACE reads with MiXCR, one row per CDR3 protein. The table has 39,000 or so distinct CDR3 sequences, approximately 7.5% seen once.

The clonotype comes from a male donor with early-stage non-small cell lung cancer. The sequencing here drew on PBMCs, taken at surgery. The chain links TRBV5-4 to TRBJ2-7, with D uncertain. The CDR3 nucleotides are TGTGCCAGCAGCCCCACCGGGTTCCACGAGCAGTACTTC. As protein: CASSPTGFHEQYF.